This T cell receptor (beta chain) was recovered during a study of cytomegalovirus exposure and HLA in healthy donors. The germline V gene encodes CDR1 SGHTA and CDR2 FQGTGA. The CDR3 contains 14 residues. The germline V and J ends were trimmed by 4 bases and 1 base, with 9 bases remaining between them. This clone was recorded a few times. PCR was performed using 60 Vbeta and 13 Jbeta primers. Here immunoSEQ multiplex PCR was the method, and the copy in TCRdb shows in-frame clones only, minus some. The data show approximately 100,000 clones, around two thirds seen once. The TCR was taken from a man younger than 40 in good health and CMV-seropositive. The rearrangement uses TRBV7-3 and TRBJ2-3; possible D gene TRBD1, 5 bases. Sequenced material: PBMCs. CDR3 amino acids: CASSSLGGTDTQYF. The CDR3 DNA reads as TGTGCCAGCAGCTCATTAGGGGGCACAGATACGCAGTATTTT.